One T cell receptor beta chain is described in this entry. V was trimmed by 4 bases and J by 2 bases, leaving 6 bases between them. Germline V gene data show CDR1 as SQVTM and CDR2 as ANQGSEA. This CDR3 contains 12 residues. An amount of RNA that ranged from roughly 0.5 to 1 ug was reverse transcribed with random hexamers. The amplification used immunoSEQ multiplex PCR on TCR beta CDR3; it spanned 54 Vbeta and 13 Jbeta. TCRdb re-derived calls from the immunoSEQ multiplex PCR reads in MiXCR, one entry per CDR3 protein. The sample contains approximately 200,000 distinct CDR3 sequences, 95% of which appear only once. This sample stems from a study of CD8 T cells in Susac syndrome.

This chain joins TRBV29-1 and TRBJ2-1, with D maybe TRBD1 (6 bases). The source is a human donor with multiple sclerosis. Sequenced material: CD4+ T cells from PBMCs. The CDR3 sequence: CSVGTAYNEQFF. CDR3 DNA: TGCAGCGTTGGGACAGCCTACAATGAGCAGTTCTTC.